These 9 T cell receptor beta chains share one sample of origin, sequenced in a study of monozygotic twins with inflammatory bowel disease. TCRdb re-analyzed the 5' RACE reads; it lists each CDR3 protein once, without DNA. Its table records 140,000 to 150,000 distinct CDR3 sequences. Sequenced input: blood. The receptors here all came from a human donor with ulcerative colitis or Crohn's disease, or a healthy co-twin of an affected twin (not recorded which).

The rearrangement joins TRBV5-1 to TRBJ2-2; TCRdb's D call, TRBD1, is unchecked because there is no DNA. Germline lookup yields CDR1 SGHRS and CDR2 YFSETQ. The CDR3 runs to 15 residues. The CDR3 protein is CASSPAGGLNGELFF. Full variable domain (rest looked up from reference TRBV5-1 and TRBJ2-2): KAGVTQTPRYLIKTRGQQVTLSCSPISGHRSVSWYQQTPGQGLQFLFEYFSETQRNKGNFPGRFSGRQFSNSRSEMNVSTLELGDSALYLCASSPAGGLNGELFFGEGSRLTVL.

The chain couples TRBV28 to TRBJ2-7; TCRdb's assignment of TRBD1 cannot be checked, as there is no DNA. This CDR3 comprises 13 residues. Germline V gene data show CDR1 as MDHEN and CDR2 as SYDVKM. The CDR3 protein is CASSLQTGDEQYF.

CDR3 region: CASSLAFGVSGNEQFF. The rearrangement joins TRBV5-1 to TRBJ2-1. CDR3 length: 16 amino acids. Germline CDR1 is SGHRS and CDR2 is YFSETQ.

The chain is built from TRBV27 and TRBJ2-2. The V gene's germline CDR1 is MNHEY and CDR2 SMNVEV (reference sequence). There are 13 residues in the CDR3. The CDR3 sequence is CASSLLNTGELFF.

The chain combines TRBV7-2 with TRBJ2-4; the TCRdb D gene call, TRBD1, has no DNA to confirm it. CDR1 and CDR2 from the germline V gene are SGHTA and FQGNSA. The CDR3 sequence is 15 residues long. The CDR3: CASSLSRQGRNIQYF.

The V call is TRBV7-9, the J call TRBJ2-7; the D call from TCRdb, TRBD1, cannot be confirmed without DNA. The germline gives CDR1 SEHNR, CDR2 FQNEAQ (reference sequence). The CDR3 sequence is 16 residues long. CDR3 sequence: CASSPGGDRGHSEQYF.

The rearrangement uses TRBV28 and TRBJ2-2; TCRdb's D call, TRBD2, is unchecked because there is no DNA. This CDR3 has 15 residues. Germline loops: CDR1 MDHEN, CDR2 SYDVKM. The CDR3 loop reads CASSPLRRKTGELFF.

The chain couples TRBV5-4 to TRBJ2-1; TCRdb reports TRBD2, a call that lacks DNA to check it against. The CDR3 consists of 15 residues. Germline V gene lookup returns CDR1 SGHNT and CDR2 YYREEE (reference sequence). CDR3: CASSAFSANYNEQFF.

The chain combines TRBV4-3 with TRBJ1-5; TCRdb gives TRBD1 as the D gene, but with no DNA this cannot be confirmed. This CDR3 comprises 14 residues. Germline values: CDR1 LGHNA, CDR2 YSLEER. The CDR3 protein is CASSQEGGSQPQHF.